Below are 18 T cell receptor beta chains sequenced from a single sample in a study of blood T cell repertoires in COVID-19. The protocol was immunoSEQ multiplex PCR, while the TCRdb copy is restricted to in-frame clones and leaves out a portion. Among around 150,000 clones listed, more than 80% were seen once. The sample taken for sequencing was peripheral blood. The receptors stem from a man aged 60 to 69 with acute or convalescent COVID-19.

The chain joins TRBV2 to TRBJ1-5; the D gene is possibly TRBD1 (6 bases). The germline V gene has CDR1 SNHLY and CDR2 FYNNEI. The CDR3 is made up of 15 amino acids. V gave up 5 bases and J gave up 4 bases, with 15 bases separating them. This CDR3 is CASSRQVSPNQPQHF. The CDR3, as DNA: TGTGCCAGCAGTCGACAGGTGTCCCCTAATCAGCCCCAGCATTTT.

This clone was counted a few times. This chain joins TRBV11-3 and TRBJ1-1; 9 nucleotides align to TRBD1. J lost 4 bases, V lost 4 bases, and 7 bases had no gene match. This CDR3 contains 15 residues. Germline assignment: CDR1 SGHNT and CDR2 YENEEA. CDR3 residues: CASSSGQGGFTEAFF. As DNA, the CDR3 is TGTGCCAGCAGCTCGGGACAGGGTGGATTCACTGAAGCTTTCTTT.

This sequence joins TRBV5-1 and TRBJ1-1; D may be TRBD1 (5 bases). Trimming removed 2 bases at V and 1 base at J, with 15 bases between. This CDR3 is 16 amino acids long. The germline gives CDR1 SGHRS, CDR2 YFSETQ. CDR3 in DNA: TGCGCCAGCAGCTTTTCCGGACGGGGGAAGAACACTGAAGCTTTCTTT. Amino acid sequence: CASSFSGRGKNTEAFF. The full variable domain, its missing parts supplied by reference TRBV5-1 and TRBJ1-1, is KAGVTQTPRYLIKTRGQQVTLSCSPISGHRSVSWYQQTPGQGLQFLFEYFSETQRNKGNFPGRFSGRQFSNSRSEMNVSTLELGDSALYLCASSFSGRGKNTEAFFGQGTRLTVV.

The rearrangement joins TRBV5-4 to TRBJ2-1; D is possibly TRBD1 (6 bases). V dropped 2 bases and J dropped 1 base, with 7 bases sitting between them. Germline CDR1 is SGHNT and CDR2 is YYREEE (reference sequence). The CDR3 has 14 residues. CDR3 in amino acids: CASSFTGSYNEQFF. CDR3 sequence (DNA): TGTGCCAGCAGCTTCACAGGGTCCTACAATGAGCAGTTCTTC.

The gene calls are TRBV28 and TRBJ2-7, with 10 positions matching TRBD1. Germline V CDR1 and CDR2: MDHEN, SYDVKM. V was clipped by 6 bases and J by 3 bases; unmatched bases: 5. The CDR3 has 14 residues. In nucleotides, the CDR3 is TGTGCCAGCAGCAGACAGGGGGCGCACTACGAGCAGTACTTC. Amino acid sequence: CASSRQGAHYEQYF.

This clone came up a few times. The chain is built from TRBV3-1 (or the pseudogene TRBV3-2) and TRBJ2-7; D possibly corresponds to TRBD2 (6 bases). Germline V gene data show CDR1 as LGHDT and CDR2 as YNNKEL (reference sequence). Trimming shortened V by 2 bases and J by 0 bases, and 17 bases separated the two germline ends. The length of the CDR3 is 17 residues. CDR3 residues: CASSQNPSTGSSYEQYF. The CDR3, as DNA: TGTGCCAGCAGCCAAAATCCTTCCACCGGGAGCTCCTACGAGCAGTACTTC.

CDR3 region: CAWSERRTGLIQPQHF. The DNA for the CDR3 is TGTGCCTGGAGTGAAAGGAGGACAGGTCTAATACAGCCCCAGCATTTT. The chain employs TRBV30 and TRBJ1-5; 7 nucleotides line up with TRBD1. This CDR3 contains 16 residues. V lost 1 base to trimming and J lost 7 bases; unmatched junction nucleotides: 13. Looked up from germline, CDR1 is GTSNPN and CDR2 is SVGIG (reference sequence).

The chain combines TRBV29-1 with TRBJ1-2, with TRBD1 matching over 7 bases. This CDR3 contains 13 residues. The germline gives CDR1 SQVTM, CDR2 ANQGSEA. The V gene end was trimmed by 4 bases and the J gene end by 9 bases; junction bases not matched to a gene: 11. Here the CDR3 DNA reads TGCAGCGTTGTTCGTGGGACAGATTTGAGCTACACCTTC. It encodes CSVVRGTDLSYTF.

V and J are TRBV5-1 and TRBJ2-1, with D perhaps TRBD2 (6 bases). Germline CDR1 is SGHRS and CDR2 is YFSETQ. The CDR3 loop spans 13 amino acids. V dropped 2 bases and J dropped 9 bases, with 12 bases sitting between them. This CDR3 is CASSFQEGREQFF. CDR3 DNA: TGCGCCAGCAGCTTCCAGGAGGGGCGTGAGCAGTTCTTC.

This clone was detected only a few times. The gene calls are TRBV14 and TRBJ2-7, with 9 nucleotides matching TRBD1. Trimming at V came to 3 bases and at J to 4 bases, leaving 7 bases not matched to a gene. Germline V lookup: CDR1 SGHDN, CDR2 FVKESK. The CDR3 is made up of 15 amino acids. This chain's CDR3 is CASSQPGTGRYEQYF. As DNA, the CDR3 is TGTGCCAGCAGCCAGCCCGGGACAGGGAGGTACGAGCAGTACTTC.

This rearrangement joins TRBV6-5 to TRBJ1-5, with TRBD1 matching 7 bases. Germline CDR1 reads MNHEY; CDR2 reads SVGAGI. V lost 5 bases, J lost 4 bases, and 5 bases stayed unmatched. The CDR3 runs to 14 residues. The CDR3 nucleotides read TGTGCCAGCAGTAGAGGACAGGTAAATCAGCCCCAGCATTTT. This sequence encodes CASSRGQVNQPQHF.

This chain connects TRBV7-3 to TRBJ2-1; 11 bases are a match to TRBD2. Looked up from germline, CDR1 is SGHTA and CDR2 is FQGTGA. The CDR3 is 16 residues long. V was clipped by 5 bases and J by 3 bases; unmatched bases: 6. This CDR3 is CASSERGTSGYNEQFF. In nucleotides, the CDR3 is TGTGCCAGCAGCGAACGGGGGACTAGCGGCTACAATGAGCAGTTCTTC.

V gene TRBV4-1 combines with J gene TRBJ2-2; no firm D call. The CDR3 has 12 amino acids. V lost 0 bases, J lost 13 bases, and 9 bases lay in between. Per germline, CDR1 MGHRA and CDR2 YSYEKL. The CDR3 DNA is TGCGCCAGCAGCCAAGACTCGTCCAGGCTGTTTTTT. Translating it yields CASSQDSSRLFF.

In its sample, this clone was seen many times. The CDR3 sequence: CASSESGGPNTEAFF. CDR3 sequence (DNA): TGTGCCAGCTCAGAAAGCGGGGGTCCGAACACTGAAGCTTTCTTT. The V call is TRBV18, the J call TRBJ1-1; possibly TRBD1 for D (5 bases). V dropped 5 bases and J dropped 1 base, with 14 bases sitting between them. This CDR3 comprises 15 residues. CDR1 and CDR2 (germline): KGHSH, LQKENI.

The chain combines TRBV6-6 with TRBJ2-7; 8 bases fit TRBD1. This CDR3 is 16 amino acids long. The V and J ends lost 6 bases and 0 bases, in that order; junction bases with no gene match: 10. Germline lookup yields CDR1 MNHNY and CDR2 SVGAGI (reference sequence). The CDR3: CASRPLRDRFSYEQYF. CDR3 coding DNA: TGTGCCAGCAGACCCCTCCGGGACAGGTTCTCCTACGAGCAGTACTTC.

V usage is TRBV3-1 (or the pseudogene TRBV3-2) and J usage is TRBJ1-6, with D unclear. Trimming removed 3 bases at V and 7 bases at J, with 10 bases between. CDR1 and CDR2 from the germline V gene are LGHDT and YNNKEL (reference sequence). The CDR3 consists of 14 residues. CDR3 protein: CASSQGGFNSPLHF. The CDR3 nucleotides read TGTGCCAGCAGCCAGGGAGGGTTCAATTCACCCCTCCACTTT.

In its sample, this clone was seen a few times. The V gene is TRBV7-9, the J gene TRBJ1-1, with no clear D. Germline CDR1 and CDR2: SEHNR and FQNEAQ (reference sequence). V was cut by 2 bases and J by 7 bases, with 11 bases left in between. There are 13 residues in the CDR3. In nucleotides, the CDR3 is TGTGCCAGCAGCTTATATCGAACGGGTGAAGCTTTCTTT. Protein product: CASSLYRTGEAFF.

This sequence joins TRBV7-9 and TRBJ1-5; D unclear. Germline CDR1 reads SEHNR; CDR2 reads FQNEAQ (reference sequence). V lost 1 base, J lost 7 bases, and 5 bases lay in between. The CDR3 runs 12 residues. The CDR3 region has the DNA TGTGCCAGCAGCTTAGATAGCCAGCCCCAGCATTTT. This codes for CASSLDSQPQHF.